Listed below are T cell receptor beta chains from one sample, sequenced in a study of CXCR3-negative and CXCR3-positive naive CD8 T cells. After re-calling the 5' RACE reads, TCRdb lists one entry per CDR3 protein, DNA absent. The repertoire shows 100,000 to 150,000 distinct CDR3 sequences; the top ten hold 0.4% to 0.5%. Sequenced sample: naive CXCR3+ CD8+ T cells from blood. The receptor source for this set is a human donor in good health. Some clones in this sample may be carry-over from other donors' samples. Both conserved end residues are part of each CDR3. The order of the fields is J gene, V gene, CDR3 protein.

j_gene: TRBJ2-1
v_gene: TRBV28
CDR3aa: CASSYLGAGNEQFF

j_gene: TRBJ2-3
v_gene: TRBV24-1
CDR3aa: CATSDLQEDTQYF

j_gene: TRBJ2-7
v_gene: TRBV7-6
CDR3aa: CASSSRIGGDYEQYF

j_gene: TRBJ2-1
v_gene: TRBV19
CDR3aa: CASRNGAYNEQFF

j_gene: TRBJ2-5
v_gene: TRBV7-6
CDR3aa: CASSLPRSGDRALGETQYF

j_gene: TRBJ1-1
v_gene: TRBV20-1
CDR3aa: CSANRGNTEAFF

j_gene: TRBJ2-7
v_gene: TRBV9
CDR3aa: CASSGNSIHEQYF

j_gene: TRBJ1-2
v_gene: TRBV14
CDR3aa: CASSHPWGMGPGDGYTF

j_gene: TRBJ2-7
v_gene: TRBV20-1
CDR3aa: CSASDADGAYEQYF

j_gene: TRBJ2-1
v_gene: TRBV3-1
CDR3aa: CASRLSGRAIYNEQFF

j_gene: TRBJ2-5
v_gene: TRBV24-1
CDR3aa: CATSEGLEETQYF

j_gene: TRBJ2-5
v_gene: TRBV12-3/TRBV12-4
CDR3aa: CASSPPGNQETQYF

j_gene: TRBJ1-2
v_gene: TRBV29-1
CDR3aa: CSVESGGLGYGYTF